This is a list of T cell receptor beta chains from one sample in a study of glioma-infiltrating T cells. TCRdb re-analysed the multiplex PCR reads in MiXCR, keeping a single row per CDR3 protein. Of around 140,000 distinct CDR3 sequences in the sample, around 42% are singletons; the top ten hold 15% to 25%. Sequenced material: glioma tissue, nonneoplastic brain tissue, or PBMCs (not recorded which). Receptor source: a human donor with low-grade glioma or glioblastoma, undergoing nonglioma brain surgery, or in good health (not recorded which). The CDR3 runs from the conserved cysteine through the conserved F or W. Not every row has a clone size; where given, it reads once, few, many or a size class.

>few|TRBJ1-1|TRBV6-1
CASSDGGATTEAFF
>few|TRBJ2-7|TRBV6-1
CASSEGGGRVYEQYF
>once|TRBJ1-5|TRBV7-2
CASSFTDQPQHF
>NA|TRBJ2-1|TRBV2
CASSEDDLEQFF
>NA|TRBJ2-1|TRBV20-1
CSARDYRVPYNEQFF
>few|TRBJ2-3|TRBV25-1
CATSPGDTQYF
>few|TRBJ2-1|TRBV20-1
CSAASGFDEQFF
>NA|TRBJ1-2|TRBV4-3
CASSHIGGNYGYTF
>NA|TRBJ2-3|TRBV28
CASTPLAGVADTQYF
>NA|TRBJ2-7|TRBV4-1
CASSLQARRPDEQYF
>many|TRBJ2-4|TRBV28
CASSLRGVLAKNIQYF
>few|TRBJ2-3|TRBV7-2
CASSLFLTSGATDTQYF
>NA|TRBJ2-3|TRBV28
CASSLTGGLADTQYF
>once|TRBJ1-5|TRBV6-1
CAVRDRGLNQPQHF
>NA|TRBJ1-2|TRBV20-1
CSARLINYGYTF
>once|TRBJ2-1|TRBV6-2/TRBV6-3
CASSSGRNEQFF
>few|TRBJ2-7|TRBV7-2
CASSLAQGTYEQYF
>NA|TRBJ2-3|TRBV12-3/TRBV12-4
CASSHAGTSDPDTQYF
>few|TRBJ2-1|TRBV29-1
CSARLGLSSYNEQFF
>NA|TRBJ2-7|TRBV20-1
CSAPEGQSYEQYF
>NA|TRBJ1-6|TRBV6-5
CASIKTVASSYNPPLHF
>NA|TRBJ2-3|TRBV7-2
CASSWKTGFTDTQYF
>many|TRBJ2-7|TRBV6-1
CASSQREITYEQYF
>few|TRBJ2-1|TRBV10-3
CAIRGENEQFF
>few|TRBJ1-2|TRBV28
CASSPQDRKYGYTF
>few|TRBJ2-3|TRBV20-1
CSARSGGRADTQYF
>NA|TRBJ1-5|TRBV2
CASSETGRNQPQHF
>few|TRBJ2-1|TRBV27
CASSTPGMPNNEQFF
>NA|TRBJ2-1|TRBV27
CASSSLLSGSMSEQFF
>NA|TRBJ2-3|TRBV10-3
CAITSGLSTDTQYF
>NA|TRBJ1-6|TRBV7-6
CASSLAIDSPLHF
>NA|TRBJ1-1|TRBV29-1
CSVLRGQTEAFF
>NA|TRBJ1-1|TRBV7-2
CASSPGQTNTEAFF
>NA|TRBJ2-5|TRBV7-2
CASSSAGRQETQYF
>NA|TRBJ2-3|TRBV20-1
CSVDSRSTDTQYF
>few|TRBJ1-5|TRBV6-6
CASSYQREDQPQHF
>few|TRBJ2-7|TRBV27
CASRTNRDFYEQYF